The 17 T cell receptor beta chains given below trace back to one sample, sequenced in a study of control samples from healthy donors and cancer patients. The protocol was immunoSEQ multiplex PCR, while the TCRdb copy is restricted to in-frame clones and leaves out a portion. The top ten clones hold around 6.5% of a sample with roughly 370,000 clones, more than 80% of them seen once. Material: PBMCs. The receptors were gathered from a man aged 40-49 years with head and neck cancer.

This chain uses TRBV5-1 with TRBJ2-3; TRBD2 matches 11 bases. The CDR3 spans 18 residues. Germline trimming cut 7 bases from V and 7 bases from J; bases unmatched to any gene: 20. The V gene's germline CDR1 is SGHRS and CDR2 YFSETQ. CDR3 in DNA: TGCGCCAGCCGCGATTCTACCGGGACTAGCGGAGGCGTATATACGCAGTATTTT. Its translation: CASRDSTGTSGGVYTQYF.

This rearrangement joins TRBV15 to TRBJ2-3, with TRBD2 matching 10 bases. With 8 bases clipped from V and 6 bases from J, the junction kept 8 bases outside the gene matches. The germline V gene has CDR1 LNHNV and CDR2 YYDKDF (reference sequence). The CDR3 is made up of 14 amino acids. The DNA for the CDR3 is TGTGCCACCGGGGCAGGGGGACTAGCGGATACGCAGTATTTT. This translates into CATGAGGLADTQYF.

This chain joins TRBV7-2 and TRBJ1-2, with 7 bases fitting TRBD1. The CDR3 consists of 14 residues. Germline CDR1 reads SGHTA; CDR2 reads FQGNSA. V shed 0 bases, J shed 8 bases, and the junction held 6 bases outside the gene matches. The DNA of the CDR3 is TGTGCCAGCAGCTTAGCGACAGGGCTGAGGGGCTACACCTTC. Its translation is CASSLATGLRGYTF.

The genes are TRBV28 and TRBJ1-4; TRBD1 might be the D (5 bases). Trimming stripped 7 bases from V and 8 bases from J, with 14 bases between. The CDR3 sequence is 13 residues long. Germline values: CDR1 MDHEN, CDR2 SYDVKM. The CDR3 protein is CASKSGGNEKLFF. CDR3 sequence (DNA): TGTGCCAGCAAATCGGGGGGGAACGAAAAACTGTTTTTT.

CDR3 DNA sequence: TGCGCCAGCAAGTTTCGGGGGAGGCCTCGGTCCGGGGAGCTGTTTTTT. Translating it yields CASKFRGRPRSGELFF. V gene TRBV5-1 combines with J gene TRBJ2-2; possible D gene TRBD2, 6 bases. Germline CDR1 reads SGHRS; CDR2 reads YFSETQ. The CDR3 consists of 16 residues. V lost 6 bases, J lost 6 bases, and 21 bases lay in between.

The V and J genes are TRBV27 and TRBJ1-1, with D uncertain. This CDR3 region has 12 residues. Germline V gives CDR1 MNHEY, CDR2 SMNVEV (reference sequence). V lost 10 bases, J lost 4 bases, and 13 bases lay in between. CDR3 nucleotides: TGTGCCACCCACACCGGAGGCACTGAAGCTTTCTTT. Protein product: CATHTGGTEAFF.

V is TRBV5-1 and J is TRBJ2-7, with D uncertain. Germline CDR1 SGHRS, CDR2 YFSETQ. The CDR3 has 13 amino acids. V lost 1 base to trimming and J lost 2 bases, with 7 bases between them. For the CDR3, the DNA is TGCGCCAGCAGCTTGTCGGTGACCTACGAGCAGTACTTC. Translated, it gives CASSLSVTYEQYF.

The chain links TRBV28 to TRBJ1-2; the D is unclear. Trimming cost V 3 bases and J 1 base, with 6 bases left between them. The CDR3 length is 13 residues. From germline, CDR1 is MDHEN and CDR2 SYDVKM. CDR3 bases: TGTGCCAGCAGTTTGGGAGGTAACTATGGCTACACCTTC. It translates to CASSLGGNYGYTF.

This clone came up a few times. This chain uses TRBV4-2 with TRBJ2-3; 7 bases agree with TRBD1. This CDR3 comprises 14 residues. The V and J ends lost 4 bases and 5 bases, in that order; junction bases with no gene match: 6. From germline, CDR1 is LGHNA and CDR2 YNFKEQ. The CDR3 nucleotides read TGTGCCAGCAGCCCCGTTTCAGGGGGAGATACGCAGTATTTT. Protein sequence: CASSPVSGGDTQYF.

This chain connects TRBV13 to TRBJ2-7; 15 bases are a match to TRBD2. Germline lookup yields CDR1 PRHDT and CDR2 FYEKMQ (reference sequence). The junction had 2 bases not matched to a gene; V was cut back by 5 bases and J by 6 bases. The CDR3 loop spans 14 amino acids. CDR3 nucleotide sequence: TGTGCCAGCAGCCCGGGACTAGCGGGGGGCGAGCAGTACTTC. Amino acid sequence: CASSPGLAGGEQYF.

The rearrangement uses TRBV7-2 and TRBJ1-5; 7 bases fit TRBD1. Trimming took 3 bases from V and 4 from J; bases not matched to a gene: 6. Germline CDR1 reads SGHTA; CDR2 reads FQGNSA. The CDR3 sequence is 15 residues long. DNA of the CDR3: TGTGCCAGCAGCTTTAGTGGGACAGAGAATCAGCCCCAGCATTTT. The encoded protein is CASSFSGTENQPQHF.

V and J are TRBV6-5 and TRBJ2-5; 7 nucleotides align to TRBD2. This CDR3 contains 14 residues. Trimming cost V 6 bases and J 2 bases; bases outside gene matches: 6. Germline CDR1 is MNHEY and CDR2 is SVGAGI. In nucleotides, the CDR3 is TGTGCCAGCAGAACATCTAGCGGACAAGAGACCCAGTACTTC. Amino acids: CASRTSSGQETQYF.

The genes are TRBV7-2 and TRBJ2-1; D may be TRBD1 or TRBD2 (6 bases each). The CDR3 sequence is 16 residues long. Germline loops: CDR1 SGHTA, CDR2 FQGNSA. V was clipped by 2 bases and J by 8 bases, with 19 bases between them. CDR3 loop: CASSLNWGALVDEQFF. The CDR3 bases are TGTGCCAGCAGCTTAAACTGGGGGGCCTTGGTCGATGAGCAGTTCTTC.

The V call is TRBV3-1 (or the pseudogene TRBV3-2), the J call TRBJ2-5; possible D gene TRBD2, 6 bases. The germline V gene encodes CDR1 LGHDT and CDR2 YNNKEL (reference sequence). The length of the CDR3 is 16 residues. Between the trimmed V and J ends, which lost 2 bases and 5 bases, there was a span of 18 bases. CDR3 nucleotide sequence: TGTGCCAGCAGCCAAAAGACGGGCGGAGGGCATGAGACCCAGTACTTC. As protein: CASSQKTGGGHETQYF.

V and J are TRBV5-6 and TRBJ2-1, with D maybe TRBD1 (6 bases). The germline gives CDR1 SGHDT, CDR2 YYEEEE. CDR3 size: 15 residues. V was clipped by 4 bases and J by 2 bases, with 13 bases between them. The CDR3 loop reads CASSQRGYPYNEQFF. The CDR3, as DNA: TGTGCCAGCAGCCAAAGGGGGTACCCCTACAATGAGCAGTTCTTC.

The CDR3 coding sequence is TGTGCCAGCAGCCCACGCCCGGGACAGGGTATGTATGAGCAGTTCTTC. It encodes CASSPRPGQGMYEQFF. The chain links TRBV7-9 to TRBJ2-1; 9 nucleotides line up with TRBD1. The trim removed 5 bases at V and 8 bases at J, leaving 13 bases unmatched. Germline CDR1 and CDR2: SEHNR and FQNEAQ (reference sequence). The CDR3 has 16 residues.

The rearrangement uses TRBV5-8 and TRBJ1-2; 7 bases are a match to TRBD1. J was trimmed by 11 bases and V by 4 bases; bases with no gene match: 11. The CDR3 has 13 amino acids. The germline V gene encodes CDR1 SGHTS and CDR2 YDEGEE. The CDR3 reads CASSPGMGGQYTF. The CDR3, as DNA: TGTGCCAGCAGCCCTGGGATGGGGGGACAGTACACCTTC.